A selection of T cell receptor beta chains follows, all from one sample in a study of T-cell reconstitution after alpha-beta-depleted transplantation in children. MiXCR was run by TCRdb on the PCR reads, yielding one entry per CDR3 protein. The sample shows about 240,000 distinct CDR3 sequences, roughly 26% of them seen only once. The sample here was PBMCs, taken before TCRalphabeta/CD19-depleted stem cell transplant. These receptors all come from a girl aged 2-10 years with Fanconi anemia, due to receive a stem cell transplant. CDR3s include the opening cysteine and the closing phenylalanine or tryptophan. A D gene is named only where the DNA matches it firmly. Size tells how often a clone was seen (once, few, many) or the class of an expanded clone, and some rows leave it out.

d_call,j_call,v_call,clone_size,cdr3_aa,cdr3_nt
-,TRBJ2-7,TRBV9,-,CASSGASAGSFYEQYF,TGTGCCAGCAGCGGGGCTTCGGCGGGCTCTTTCTACGAGCAGTACTTC
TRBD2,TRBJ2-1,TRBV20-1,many,CSARVSSGRASYNEQFF,TGCAGTGCTAGAGTCTCGAGCGGGAGAGCCTCCTACAATGAGCAGTTCTTC
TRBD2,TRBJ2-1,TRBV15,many,CATSRVRGSYNEQFF,TGTGCCACCAGCAGAGTGCGCGGGAGCTACAATGAGCAGTTCTTC
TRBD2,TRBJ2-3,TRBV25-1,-,CASSGITISGGARDTQYF,TGTGCCAGCAGTGGAATCACTATTAGCGGGGGGGCCAGGGATACGCAGTATTTT
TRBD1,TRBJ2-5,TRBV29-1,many,CSGTGGAGVVETQYF,TGCAGCGGGACAGGGGGCGCAGGAGTGGTAGAGACCCAGTACTTC
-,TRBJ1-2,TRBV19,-,CASSNPANYGYTF,TGTGCCAGTAGTAACCCTGCTAACTATGGCTACACCTTC
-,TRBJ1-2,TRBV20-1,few,CSAASLNYGYTF,TGCAGTGCTGCCAGTTTGAACTATGGCTACACCTTC
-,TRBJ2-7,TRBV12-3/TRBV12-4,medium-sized,CASSFGGYEQYF,TGTGCCAGCAGTTTCGGGGGATACGAGCAGTACTTC
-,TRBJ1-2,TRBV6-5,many,CASRRGQGNYGYTF,TGTGCCAGCAGGAGGGGCCAGGGGAACTATGGCTACACCTTC
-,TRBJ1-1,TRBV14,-,CASSWGGLEAFF,TGTGCCAGCAGCTGGGGCGGCCTCGAAGCTTTCTTT
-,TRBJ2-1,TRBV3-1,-,CASALSYNEQFF,TGTGCCAGCGCCCTCTCTTACAATGAGCAGTTCTTC
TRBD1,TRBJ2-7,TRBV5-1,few,CASSFPSPRQGLGGHEQYF,TGCGCCAGCAGCTTCCCTTCTCCCCGACAGGGCCTAGGAGGCCACGAGCAGTACTTC
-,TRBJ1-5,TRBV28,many,CASRIGGLQPQHF,TGTGCCAGCAGGATCGGGGGTCTCCAGCCCCAGCATTTT
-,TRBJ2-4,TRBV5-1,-,CASSFLSEDIQYF,TGCGCCAGCAGCTTCCTATCAGAGGACATTCAGTACTTC
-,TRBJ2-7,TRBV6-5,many,CASSYLAMSSYEQYF,TGTGCCAGCAGTTACCTAGCGATGAGCTCCTACGAGCAGTACTTC
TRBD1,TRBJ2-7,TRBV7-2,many,CASSLARDRSYEQYF,TGTGCCAGCAGCTTAGCCCGGGACAGGTCCTACGAGCAGTACTTC
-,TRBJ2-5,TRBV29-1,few,CSVAWGRGDEETQYF,TGCAGCGTTGCCTGGGGCAGGGGTGACGAAGAGACCCAGTACTTC
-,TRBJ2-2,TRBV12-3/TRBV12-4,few,CASSFCTGELFF,TGTGCCAGCAGTTTCTGTACCGGGGAGCTGTTTTTT
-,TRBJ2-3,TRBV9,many,CASSVARVGTDTQYF,TGTGCCAGCAGCGTAGCGAGGGTTGGCACAGATACGCAGTATTTT
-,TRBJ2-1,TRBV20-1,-,CSIGSVKSEQFF,TGCAGTATCGGCTCGGTAAAGAGTGAGCAGTTCTTC
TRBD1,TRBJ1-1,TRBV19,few,CASSKGTGLNTEAFF,TGTGCCAGTAGTAAAGGGACAGGGCTGAACACTGAAGCTTTCTTT
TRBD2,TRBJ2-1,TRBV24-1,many,CATSDTLAGGYNEQFF,TGTGCCACCAGTGATACTCTAGCGGGAGGCTACAATGAGCAGTTCTTC
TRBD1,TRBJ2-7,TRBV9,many,CARLRQGAYEQYF,TGTGCCAGACTGCGGCAGGGGGCCTACGAGCAGTACTTC
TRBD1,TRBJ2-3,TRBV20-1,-,CSASKRQGADTQYF,TGCAGTGCAAGTAAAAGACAGGGGGCGGATACGCAGTATTTT
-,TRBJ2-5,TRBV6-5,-,CASSYGLWETQYF,TGTGCCAGCAGTTACGGTTTGTGGGAGACCCAGTACTTC
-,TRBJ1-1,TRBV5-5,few,CASSEPGHGLTEAFF,TGTGCCAGCAGCGAACCCGGACACGGACTGACTGAAGCTTTCTTT
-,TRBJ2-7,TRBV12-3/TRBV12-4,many,CASSLSRRRYEQYF,TGTGCCAGCAGTTTGAGTAGAAGGCGCTACGAGCAGTACTTC
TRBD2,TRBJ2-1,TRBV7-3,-,CASSPIAGGPYEQFF,TGTGCCAGCAGCCCGATAGCGGGAGGGCCCTATGAGCAGTTCTTC
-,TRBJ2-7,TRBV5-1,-,CASTPAVESYEQYF,TGCGCCAGCACCCCAGCCGTAGAATCCTACGAGCAGTACTTC
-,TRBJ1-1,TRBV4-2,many,CASSQARQFPTEAFF,TGTGCCAGCAGCCAAGCTCGACAATTCCCTACTGAAGCTTTCTTT
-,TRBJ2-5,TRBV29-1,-,CSGGDWAETQYF,TGCAGCGGAGGGGATTGGGCAGAGACCCAGTACTTC
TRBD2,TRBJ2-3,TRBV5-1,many,CASSFLAGGSTDTQYF,TGCGCCAGCAGCTTTCTCGCGGGGGGTAGCACAGATACGCAGTATTTT
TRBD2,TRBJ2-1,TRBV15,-,CATSREGLAGSYNEQFF,TGTGCCACCAGCAGAGAGGGACTAGCGGGATCATACAATGAGCAGTTCTTC
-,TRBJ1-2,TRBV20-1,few,CSARAGQSYGYTF,TGCAGTGCTAGAGCCGGACAGTCCTATGGCTACACCTTC
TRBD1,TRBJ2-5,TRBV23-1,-,CASKKRFDREKTQYF,TGCGCCAGCAAAAAACGTTTCGACAGGGAGAAGACCCAGTACTTC
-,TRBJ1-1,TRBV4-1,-,CASSQVENTEAFF,TGCGCCAGCAGCCAAGTGGAAAACACTGAAGCTTTCTTT
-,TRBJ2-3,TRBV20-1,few,CSARDRRRVDTQYF,TGCAGTGCTAGAGATCGTCGGCGGGTAGATACGCAGTATTTT
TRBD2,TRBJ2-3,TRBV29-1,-,CSVRAGGPGDTQYF,TGCAGCGTTCGAGCGGGAGGGCCGGGAGATACGCAGTATTTT
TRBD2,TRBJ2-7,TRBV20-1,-,CSAGLAQYF,TGCAGTGCCGGACTAGCGCAGTACTTC
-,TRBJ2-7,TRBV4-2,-,CASSQDFSYEQYF,TGTGCCAGCAGCCAAGACTTCTCCTACGAGCAGTACTTC
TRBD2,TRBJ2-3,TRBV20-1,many,CSARDPRTSQIADTQYF,TGCAGTGCTAGAGACCCCAGGACTAGCCAAATCGCAGATACGCAGTATTTT
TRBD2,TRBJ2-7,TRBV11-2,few,CASSLGFSWEGAYEQYF,TGTGCCAGCAGCTTAGGATTCTCCTGGGAGGGAGCCTACGAGCAGTACTTC
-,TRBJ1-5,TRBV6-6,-,CASSSLARGQHF,TGTGCCAGCAGCTCTCTTGCCCGAGGCCAGCATTTT
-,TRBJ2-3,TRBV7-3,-,CASSLTPSTDTQYF,TGTGCCAGCAGCTTAACCCCTTCCACAGATACGCAGTATTTT
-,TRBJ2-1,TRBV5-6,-,CASSLEERGYNEQFF,TGTGCCAGCAGCTTGGAGGAGAGGGGGTACAATGAGCAGTTCTTC
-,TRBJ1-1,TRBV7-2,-,CASSQYAEAFF,TGTGCCAGCAGCCAGTACGCTGAAGCTTTCTTT
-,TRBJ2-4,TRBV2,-,CASAPITGRENIQYF,TGTGCCAGCGCGCCCATTACAGGGAGGGAAAACATTCAGTACTTC
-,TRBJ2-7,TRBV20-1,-,CSAKVRRATYEQYF,TGCAGTGCTAAGGTACGGCGGGCGACCTACGAGCAGTACTTC
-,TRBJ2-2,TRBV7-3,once,CASSLMQNTGELFF,TGTGCCAGCAGCTTAATGCAGAACACCGGGGAGCTGTTTTTT